The TCR beta chain under discussion was sequenced for a study of T cells in Graves' hyperthyroidism and ophthalmopathy. The CDR3 extends over 14 amino acids. The junction had 9 bases not matched to a gene; V was cut back by 8 bases and J by 7 bases. Germline V gene data show CDR1 as LNHDA and CDR2 as SQIVND (reference sequence). Diagnostic decisions used clinical symptoms, serum thyroxine and TRAb, thyroid ultrasound and orbital computed tomography. The PBMCs were taken from around 9 ml of fresh peripheral blood. What was amplified from RNA transcripts were TCR beta CDR3 regions. HTBI primers were employed in a first-round RT-PCR of the TCR CDR3. TCRdb recomputed calls from the multiplex PCR reads with MiXCR, one row per CDR3 protein. The table lists 300,000 to 500,000 distinct CDR3 sequences, roughly 13% of them singletons, with approximately 27% in the top ten.

This receptor was obtained from a man aged 50-60 years with Graves' ophthalmopathy. Specimen: blood. The chain carries TRBV19 and TRBJ1-2; TRBD1 aligns across 11 bases. CDR3 residues: CASHRDRGAGGYTF. The CDR3 DNA reads TGTGCCAGTCACCGGGACAGGGGGGCTGGTGGCTACACCTTC.